The 10 T cell receptor beta chains listed next were all sequenced from one sample in a study of blood T cell repertoires in COVID-19. Sequencing was performed with immunoSEQ multiplex PCR; in TCRdb, only in-frame clones are kept and a portion is missing. Of 270,000 or so clones detected, about nine tenths appear once; the ten largest clones hold approximately 12%. The sequencing input was peripheral blood. The source of these receptors is a woman aged 30 to 39 with COVID-19, enrolled during active disease.

The gene calls are TRBV3-1 (or the pseudogene TRBV3-2) and TRBJ2-7; a weak D match, TRBD2 (5 bases). Trimming stripped 4 bases from V and 6 bases from J, with 10 bases between. CDR1 and CDR2 from the germline V gene are LGHDT and YNNKEL (reference sequence). The CDR3 sequence is 12 residues long. CDR3 protein: CASSPLGSEQYF. CDR3 sequence (DNA): TGTGCCAGCAGCCCTTTGGGGAGCGAGCAGTACTTC.

CDR3 amino acids: CASSESIFQGSYTDTQYF. The CDR3 DNA reads as TGCGCCAGCAGTGAGTCGATTTTTCAGGGGTCTTACACAGATACGCAGTATTTT. The genes are TRBV10-1 and TRBJ2-3; D is perhaps TRBD1 (6 bases). This CDR3 comprises 18 residues. CDR1 and CDR2 (germline): WNHNN, SYGVQD (reference sequence). V was clipped by 0 bases and J by 2 bases, with 18 bases between them.

This chain uses TRBV19 with TRBJ2-2; D unclear. Between the trimmed V and J ends, which lost 8 bases and 7 bases, there was a span of 11 bases. CDR3 length: 12 amino acids. Germline V gene data show CDR1 as LNHDA and CDR2 as SQIVND (reference sequence). CDR3 sequence: CASRSGGGELFF. The CDR3 DNA sequence: TGTGCCAGTCGGTCCGGTGGCGGGGAGCTGTTTTTT.

The sample holds a few counts of this clone. The genes are TRBV27 and TRBJ1-5; no reliable D call. This CDR3 is 14 amino acids long. The ends were cut back, 2 bases at V and 0 bases at J, with 5 bases in the middle. Germline assignment: CDR1 MNHEY and CDR2 SMNVEV (reference sequence). CDR3 sequence (DNA): TGTGCCAGCAGTTTAGCCTATAGCAATCAGCCCCAGCATTTT. The encoded protein is CASSLAYSNQPQHF.

CDR3 residues: CASTLLKGGAGELFF. Here the CDR3 DNA reads TGTGCCAGTACTCTCCTGAAAGGAGGAGCCGGGGAGCTGTTTTTT. The rearrangement uses TRBV19 and TRBJ2-2, with D possibly matching TRBD2 (5 bases). From germline, CDR1 is LNHDA and CDR2 SQIVND (reference sequence). V lost 7 bases, J lost 6 bases, and 18 bases lay in between. The CDR3 covers 15 residues.

The V and J genes are TRBV3-1 (or the pseudogene TRBV3-2) and TRBJ1-2, with 7 bases identical to TRBD1. After removal of 4 bases from V and 5 bases from J, the junction contained 7 bases not matched to a gene. CDR1 LGHDT and CDR2 YNNKEL come from the germline V gene (reference sequence). CDR3 length: 14 residues. Written as DNA, the CDR3 is TGTGCCAGCAGCCCCCGACAGGGCAAGTATGGCTACACCTTC. This gives the protein CASSPRQGKYGYTF.

V usage is TRBV27 and J usage is TRBJ2-2; D uncertain. Germline CDR1 MNHEY, CDR2 SMNVEV (reference sequence). This CDR3 contains 12 residues. The V end lost 5 bases, the J end lost 6 bases, and 7 bases lay between the germline ends. This CDR3 is CASSPLAGELFF. The CDR3 DNA reads as TGTGCCAGCAGTCCCTTAGCCGGGGAGCTGTTTTTT.

This chain links TRBV13 with TRBJ2-4; 7 bases map to TRBD2. The CDR3 loop spans 17 amino acids. Per the germline V gene, CDR1 is PRHDT and CDR2 is FYEKMQ (reference sequence). V shed 8 bases, J shed 2 bases, and the junction held 15 bases outside the gene matches. The CDR3, as DNA: TGTGCCAGCCCCGTGTCCGGGACTACGCGTTCCAAAAACATTCAGTACTTC. Its protein product is CASPVSGTTRSKNIQYF.

The chain is built from TRBV28 and TRBJ1-2; 7 bases match TRBD1. This CDR3 spans 15 amino acids. Germline V gene data show CDR1 as MDHEN and CDR2 as SYDVKM. V was clipped by 5 bases and J by 8 bases; unmatched bases: 14. CDR3 DNA sequence: TGTGCCAGCAGTCAATGGGACAGACTTCCGGTCGGCTACACCTTC. Amino acid sequence: CASSQWDRLPVGYTF.

The chain employs TRBV28 and TRBJ1-5; a weak D match, TRBD1 (5 bases). The CDR3 runs 14 residues. Germline V gene sequence: CDR1 MDHEN, CDR2 SYDVKM. Deletions cut 2 bases from V and 6 bases from J, with 11 bases between. The CDR3 protein is CASSLQGGTQPQHF. DNA of the CDR3: TGTGCCAGCAGTTTACAGGGAGGGACTCAGCCCCAGCATTTT.